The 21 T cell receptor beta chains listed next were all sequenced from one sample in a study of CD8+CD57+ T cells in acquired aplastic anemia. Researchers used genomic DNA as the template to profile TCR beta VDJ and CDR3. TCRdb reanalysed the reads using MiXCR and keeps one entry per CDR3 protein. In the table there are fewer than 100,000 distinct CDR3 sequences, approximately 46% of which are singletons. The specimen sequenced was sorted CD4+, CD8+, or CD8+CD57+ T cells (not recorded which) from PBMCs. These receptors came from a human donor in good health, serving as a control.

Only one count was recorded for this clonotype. For the CDR3, the DNA is TGCAGTGCCATCAGGGGGACCTACGAGCAGTACTTC. Protein product: CSAIRGTYEQYF. The chain joins TRBV20-1 to TRBJ2-7, with 7 bases that match TRBD1. The CDR3 is made up of 12 amino acids. After removal of 6 bases from V and 2 bases from J, the junction contained 4 bases not matched to a gene. Germline V gene data show CDR1 as DFQATT and CDR2 as SNEGSKA (reference sequence).

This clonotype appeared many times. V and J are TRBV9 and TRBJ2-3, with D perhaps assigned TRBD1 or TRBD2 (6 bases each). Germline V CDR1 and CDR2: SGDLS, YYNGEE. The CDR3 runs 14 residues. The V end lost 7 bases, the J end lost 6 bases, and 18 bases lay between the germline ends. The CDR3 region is CASQQGGGMDTQYF. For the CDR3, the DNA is TGTGCCAGCCAGCAAGGGGGAGGTATGGATACGCAGTATTTT.

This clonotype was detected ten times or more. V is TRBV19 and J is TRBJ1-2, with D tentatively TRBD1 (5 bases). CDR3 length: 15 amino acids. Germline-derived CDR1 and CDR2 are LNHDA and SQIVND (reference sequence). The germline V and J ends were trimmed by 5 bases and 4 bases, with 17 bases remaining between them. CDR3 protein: CASSPRGGAGYGYTF. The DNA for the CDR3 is TGTGCCAGTAGTCCACGAGGAGGGGCCGGCTATGGCTACACCTTC.

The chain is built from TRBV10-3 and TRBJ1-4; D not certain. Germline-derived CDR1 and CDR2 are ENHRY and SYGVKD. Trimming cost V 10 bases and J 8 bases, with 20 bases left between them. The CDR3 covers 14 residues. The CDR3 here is CATSPGALGEKLFF. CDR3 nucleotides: TGTGCCACGTCCCCCGGAGCCCTTGGAGAAAAACTGTTTTTT.

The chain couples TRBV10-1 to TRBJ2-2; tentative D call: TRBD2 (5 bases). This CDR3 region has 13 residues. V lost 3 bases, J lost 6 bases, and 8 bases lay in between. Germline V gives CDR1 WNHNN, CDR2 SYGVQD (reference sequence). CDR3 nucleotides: TGCGCCAGCAGTGAACGGGGTTCCGGGGAGCTGTTTTTT. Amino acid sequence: CASSERGSGELFF.

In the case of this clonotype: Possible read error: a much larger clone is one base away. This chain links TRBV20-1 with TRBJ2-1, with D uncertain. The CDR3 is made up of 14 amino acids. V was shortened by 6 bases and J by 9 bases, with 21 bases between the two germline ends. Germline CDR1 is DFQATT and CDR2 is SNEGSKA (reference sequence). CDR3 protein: CSALMLFGPGEQFF. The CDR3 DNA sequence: TGCAGTGCACTTATGCTATTCGGACCGGGTGAGCAGTTCTTC.

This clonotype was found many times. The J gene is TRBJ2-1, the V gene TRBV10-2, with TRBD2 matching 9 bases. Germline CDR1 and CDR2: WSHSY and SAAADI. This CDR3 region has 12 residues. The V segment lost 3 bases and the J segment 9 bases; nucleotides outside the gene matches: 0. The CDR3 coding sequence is TGCGCCAGCAGTGAACTAGCGGGTGAGCAGTTCTTC. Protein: CASSELAGEQFF.

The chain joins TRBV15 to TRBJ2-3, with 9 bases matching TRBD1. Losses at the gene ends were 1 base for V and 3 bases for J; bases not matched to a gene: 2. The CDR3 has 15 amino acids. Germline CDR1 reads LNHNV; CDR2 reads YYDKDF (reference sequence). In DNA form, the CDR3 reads TGTGCCACCAGCAGAGGGGACAGGGAGACAGATACGCAGTATTTT. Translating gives CATSRGDRETDTQYF.

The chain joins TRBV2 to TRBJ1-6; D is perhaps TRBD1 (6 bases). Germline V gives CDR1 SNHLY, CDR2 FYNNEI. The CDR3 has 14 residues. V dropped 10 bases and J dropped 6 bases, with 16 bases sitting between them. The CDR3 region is CATKTGASNSPLHF. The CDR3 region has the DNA TGTGCCACCAAAACGGGGGCCAGTAATTCACCCCTCCACTTT.

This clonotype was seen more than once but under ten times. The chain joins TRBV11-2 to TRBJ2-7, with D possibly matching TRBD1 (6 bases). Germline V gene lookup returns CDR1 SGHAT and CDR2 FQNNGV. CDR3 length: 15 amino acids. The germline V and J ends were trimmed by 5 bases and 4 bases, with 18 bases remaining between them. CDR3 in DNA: TGTGCCAGCAGCGGGGCCGGGACAATTTTATACGAGCAGTACTTC. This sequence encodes CASSGAGTILYEQYF.

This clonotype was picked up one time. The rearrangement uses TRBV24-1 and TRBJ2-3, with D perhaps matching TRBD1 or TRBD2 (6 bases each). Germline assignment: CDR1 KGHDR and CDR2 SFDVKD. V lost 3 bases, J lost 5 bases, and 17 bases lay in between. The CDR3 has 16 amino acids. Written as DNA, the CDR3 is TGTGCCACCAGTGATCCAGATCGGGGGCCAGTAGATACGCAGTATTTT. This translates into CATSDPDRGPVDTQYF.

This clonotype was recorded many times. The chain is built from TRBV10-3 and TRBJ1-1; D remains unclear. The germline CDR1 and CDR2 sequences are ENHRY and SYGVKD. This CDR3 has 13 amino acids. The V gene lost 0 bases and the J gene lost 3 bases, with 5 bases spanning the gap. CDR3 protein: CAISESGDTEAFF. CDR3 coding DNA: TGTGCCATCAGTGAGTCTGGGGACACTGAAGCTTTCTTT.

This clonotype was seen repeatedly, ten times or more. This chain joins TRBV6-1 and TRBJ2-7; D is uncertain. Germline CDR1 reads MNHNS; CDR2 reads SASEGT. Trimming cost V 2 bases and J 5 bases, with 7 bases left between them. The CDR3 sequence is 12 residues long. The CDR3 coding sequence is TGTGCCAGCAGTGAATACCAGAACGAGCAGTACTTC. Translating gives CASSEYQNEQYF.

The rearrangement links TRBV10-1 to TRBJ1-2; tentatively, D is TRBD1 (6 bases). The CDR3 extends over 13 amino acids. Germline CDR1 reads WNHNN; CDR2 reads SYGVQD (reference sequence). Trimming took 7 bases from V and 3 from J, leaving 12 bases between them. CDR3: CASTRQVHYGYTF. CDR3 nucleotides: TGCGCCAGCACGAGACAGGTCCACTATGGCTACACCTTC.

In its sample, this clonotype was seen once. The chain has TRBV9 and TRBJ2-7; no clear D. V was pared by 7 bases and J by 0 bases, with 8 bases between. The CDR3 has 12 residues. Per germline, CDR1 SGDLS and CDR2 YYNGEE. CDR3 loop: CASGSSSYEQYF. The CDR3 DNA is TGTGCCAGCGGCTCTAGCTCCTACGAGCAGTACTTC.

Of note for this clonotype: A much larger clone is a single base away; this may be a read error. CDR3 nucleotides: TGTGCCAGCAGCCCCGGGACTTTCTACGAGCAGTACTTC. Protein: CASSPGTFYEQYF. The chain has TRBV27 and TRBJ2-7; weak D call: TRBD2 (6 bases). Germline assignment: CDR1 MNHEY and CDR2 SMNVEV (reference sequence). The CDR3 has 13 residues. V lost 6 bases to trimming and J lost 3 bases, with 12 bases between them.

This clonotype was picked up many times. CDR3 DNA: TGTGCCAGCAGCTTACCGGGACAGGGTTTCACTGAAGCTTTCTTT. It translates to CASSLPGQGFTEAFF. The rearrangement links TRBV7-8 to TRBJ1-1; 9 positions agree with TRBD1. Trimming took 2 bases from V and 4 from J; bases not matched to a gene: 5. The CDR3 contains 15 residues. CDR1 and CDR2 (germline): SGHVS, FQNEAQ.

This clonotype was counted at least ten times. The CDR3 DNA sequence: TGTGCCACCAGCGACCGGGACAACGGAAATGAAAAACTGTTTTTT. Translation: CATSDRDNGNEKLFF. This sequence joins TRBV15 and TRBJ1-4; TRBD1 is a possible D gene (6 bases). Germline CDR1 and CDR2: LNHNV and YYDKDF (reference sequence). Trimming pared 5 bases from V and 5 bases from J, leaving 15 bases between. This CDR3 spans 15 amino acids.

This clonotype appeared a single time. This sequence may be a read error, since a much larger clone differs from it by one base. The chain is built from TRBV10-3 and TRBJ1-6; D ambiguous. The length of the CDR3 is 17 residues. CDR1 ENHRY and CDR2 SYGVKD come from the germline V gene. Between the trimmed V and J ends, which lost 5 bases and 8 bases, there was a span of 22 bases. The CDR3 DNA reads TGTGCCATCAGTTACTCCTGGCAGGACTCGAGGGATTCACCCCTCCACTTT. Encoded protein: CAISYSWQDSRDSPLHF.

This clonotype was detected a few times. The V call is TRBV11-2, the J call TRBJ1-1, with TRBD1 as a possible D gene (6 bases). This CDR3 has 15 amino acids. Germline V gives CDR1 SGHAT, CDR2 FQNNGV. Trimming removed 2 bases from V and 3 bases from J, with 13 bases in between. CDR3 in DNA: TGTGCCAGCAGCTTATCGGGGGGCGCTTACACTGAAGCTTTCTTT. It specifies CASSLSGGAYTEAFF.

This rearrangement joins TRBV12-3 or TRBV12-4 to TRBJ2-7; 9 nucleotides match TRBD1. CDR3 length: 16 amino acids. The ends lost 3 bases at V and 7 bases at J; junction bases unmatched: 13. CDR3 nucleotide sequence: TGTGCCAGCAGTTTTTGGGGGACAGGGAACCTGGGGGAGCAGTACTTC. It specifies CASSFWGTGNLGEQYF.